Listed below are T cell receptor beta chains from one sample, sequenced in a study of shared clonotypes between healthy human individuals. Libraries were prepared by immunoSEQ multiplex PCR; TCRdb keeps only in-frame clonotypes and omits some of them. The sample yields hundreds of thousands of clones, around 92% seen once. Sequenced material: naive CD8+ T cells sorted from blood. The receptors derive from a man aged 25 to 40 in good health. The CDR3 runs from the conserved cysteine through the conserved F or W. The D gene is left open where the match is weak. Rows may omit the clone size; those that give it use once, few, many or a size class.

>TRBV7-8|TRBJ2-7|.|.
CASSLSTGAYEQYF
TGTGCCAGCAGCTTGTCGACAGGAGCTTACGAGCAGTACTTC
>TRBV27|TRBJ2-7|.|.
CASSLSRSGLAEQYF
TGTGCCAGCAGTTTATCGCGCAGCGGCCTGGCCGAGCAGTACTTC
>TRBV27|TRBJ2-7|.|.
CASSFSTGETTYEQYF
TGTGCCAGCAGTTTCTCAACGGGGGAAACAACCTACGAGCAGTACTTC
>TRBV7-2|TRBJ2-1|TRBD2|.
CASRRGLAGGLGGNEQFF
TGTGCCAGCAGGAGGGGACTAGCGGGAGGCTTAGGGGGCAATGAGCAGTTCTTC
>TRBV5-1|TRBJ2-1|.|.
CASSLRDLHNEQFF
TGCGCCAGCAGCTTGCGGGACCTACACAATGAGCAGTTCTTC
>TRBV4-1|TRBJ2-5|.|.
CASSQGYTEPQETQYF
TGCGCCAGCAGCCAAGGATACACCGAGCCACAAGAGACCCAGTACTTC
>TRBV27|TRBJ2-5|.|.
CASSPGSGTAVGETQYF
TGTGCCAGCAGTCCCGGCAGTGGGACTGCCGTTGGAGAGACCCAGTACTTC
>TRBV6-1|TRBJ2-1|.|.
CASSLDYSSSNEQFF
TGTGCCAGCAGTTTAGACTACTCGAGTTCCAATGAGCAGTTCTTC
>TRBV5-1|TRBJ2-7|TRBD1|.
CASSLGGGRYEQYF
TGCGCCAGCAGCTTGGGAGGGGGCCGGTACGAGCAGTACTTC
>TRBV6-6|TRBJ2-1|TRBD2|.
CASSLSSGKHNEQFF
TGTGCCAGCAGTTTATCTAGCGGGAAACACAATGAGCAGTTCTTC
>TRBV28|TRBJ1-2|TRBD1|.
CASSLGRDREHGYTF
TGTGCCAGCAGCTTGGGTAGGGACAGGGAACATGGCTACACCTTC
>TRBV9|TRBJ2-1|TRBD2|.
CASSSSGFYNEQFF
TGTGCCAGCAGCTCTAGCGGATTCTACAATGAGCAGTTCTTC
>TRBV7-9|TRBJ2-7|.|.
CASSLEQGVSEQYF
TGTGCCAGCAGCTTAGAACAGGGAGTTTCCGAGCAGTACTTC
>TRBV15|TRBJ1-4|.|.
CATSRVPSEKLFF
TGTGCCACCAGCAGAGTACCAAGTGAAAAACTGTTTTTT
>TRBV7-2|TRBJ2-5|TRBD2|.
CASRPGLAGVSYEETQYF
TGTGCCAGCAGACCCGGACTAGCGGGAGTTTCTTATGAAGAGACCCAGTACTTC
>TRBV4-3|TRBJ2-3|.|.
CASSQVPSGSTDTQYF
TGCGCCAGCAGCCAAGTCCCCAGCGGAAGCACAGATACGCAGTATTTT
>TRBV27|TRBJ2-7|TRBD2|few
CASSPHLAENYEQYF
TGTGCCAGCAGTCCCCATCTAGCGGAGAACTACGAGCAGTACTTC
>TRBV29-1|TRBJ2-7|.|.
CSVRDVNSYEQYF
TGCAGCGTGCGTGACGTGAACTCCTACGAGCAGTACTTC
>TRBV21-1|TRBJ2-3|.|once
CASTSGLAGSTDTQYF
TGTGCCAGCACTTCGGGACTAGCGGGTAGCACAGATACGCAGTATTTT
>TRBV7-3|TRBJ2-1|TRBD2|.
CASSLISGDAYNEQFF
TGTGCCAGCAGCTTAATTAGCGGGGACGCCTACAATGAGCAGTTCTTC
>TRBV11-2|TRBJ2-1|.|.
CASSLEHTLDEQFF
TGTGCCAGCAGCTTAGAACATACACTCGATGAGCAGTTCTTC
>TRBV6-1|TRBJ2-3|TRBD2|.
CASSEAGGLDTQYF
TGTGCCAGCAGTGAAGCGGGAGGGCTAGATACGCAGTATTTT
>TRBV7-6|TRBJ2-7|.|.
CASSFGGFAYEQYF
TGTGCCAGCAGCTTCGGGGGATTTGCCTACGAGCAGTACTTC
>TRBV6-5|TRBJ2-1|.|.
CASGVLNEQFF
TGTGCCAGCGGGGTTCTCAATGAGCAGTTCTTC
>TRBV5-8|TRBJ2-1|.|.
CASSRLALASYNEQFF
TGTGCCAGCAGCCGACTCGCCCTAGCCTCCTACAATGAGCAGTTCTTC
>TRBV19|TRBJ2-1|.|.
CASSPAGHVTGNSYNEQFF
TGTGCCAGTAGTCCAGCCGGCCACGTCACGGGTAACTCCTACAATGAGCAGTTCTTC
>TRBV19|TRBJ1-1|.|few
CASSMGDPNTEAFF
TGTGCCAGTAGTATGGGGGACCCGAACACTGAAGCTTTCTTT
>TRBV10-1|TRBJ2-5|.|.
CASSESSGGWGETQYF
TGCGCCAGCAGTGAGTCCTCGGGGGGCTGGGGAGAGACCCAGTACTTC
>TRBV9|TRBJ2-1|TRBD2|.
CASSVAGGRATGEQFF
TGTGCCAGCAGCGTAGCTGGCGGGAGGGCCACTGGTGAGCAGTTCTTC
>TRBV2|TRBJ2-3|TRBD1|.
CASIFGTGDTDTQYF
TGTGCCAGCATCTTCGGGACAGGGGACACAGATACGCAGTATTTT
>TRBV12-5|TRBJ2-1|.|.
CASGPGDEQFF
TGTGCTAGTGGCCCGGGCGATGAGCAGTTCTTC
>TRBV6-1|TRBJ2-3|.|.
CASKNTDTQYF
TGTGCCAGCAAAAACACAGATACGCAGTATTTT
>TRBV11-2|TRBJ2-1|.|once
CASSLEETNYNEQFF
TGTGCCAGCAGCTTAGAGGAGACCAACTACAATGAGCAGTTCTTC
>TRBV27|TRBJ2-5|.|once
CAAGLQETQYF
TGTGCGGCAGGACTTCAAGAGACCCAGTACTTC
>TRBV27|TRBJ2-1|.|.
CASSLSPGSEQFF
TGTGCCAGCAGTTTATCGCCGGGAAGTGAGCAGTTCTTC
>TRBV6-5|TRBJ2-7|TRBD1|once
CATRDRLTYEQYF
TGTGCCACTAGGGACAGGCTTACCTACGAGCAGTACTTC
>TRBV6-5|TRBJ2-7|.|.
CASSHRLDSIYEQYF
TGTGCCAGCAGCCACAGGCTAGACTCTATCTACGAGCAGTACTTC